This entry features one TCR beta chain sequence. What it binds is not known. This specimen belongs to a study of cytomegalovirus exposure and HLA in healthy donors. Sequencing was performed with immunoSEQ multiplex PCR; in TCRdb, only in-frame clones are kept and a portion is missing. The table includes 150,000 to 200,000 clones, roughly nine tenths detected once. Study-wide results and caveats: According to the study, around 160 TCR beta chains were cytomegalovirus-associated.

The V gene's germline CDR1 is LNHDA and CDR2 SQIVND (reference sequence). The length of the CDR3 is 14 residues. V dropped 6 bases and J dropped 6 bases, with 14 bases sitting between them. The sequence came from a woman younger than 30 in good health and CMV-seropositive. Sequenced input: PBMCs. The rearrangement uses TRBV19 and TRBJ2-2; D perhaps matches TRBD2 (6 bases). The CDR3 DNA follows: TGTGCCAGTAGGGGGACTTTAGCGTCCGGGGAGCTGTTTTTT. The encoded protein is CASRGTLASGELFF.